The next 21 T cell receptor beta chains were all read from a single sample in a study of blood T cell repertoires in COVID-19. Libraries were prepared by immunoSEQ multiplex PCR; TCRdb keeps only in-frame clonotypes and omits some of them. There are 200,000 to 250,000 clones in the sample; about nine tenths occur only once, and less than 3.5% lies in the top ten. The sequenced sample was peripheral blood. Receptors were obtained from an older woman with acute or convalescent COVID-19.

The rearrangement uses TRBV11-2 and TRBJ1-1, with 8 nucleotides matching TRBD1. With 5 bases clipped from V and 10 bases from J, the junction kept 9 bases outside the gene matches. The CDR3 loop spans 13 amino acids. Germline CDR1 is SGHAT and CDR2 is FQNNGV. For the CDR3, the DNA is TGTGCCAGCAGCCCGGACAGGGCGCGGAGAGCTTTCTTT. Translation gives CASSPDRARRAFF.

The chain couples TRBV21-1 to TRBJ2-5; TRBD2, the D gene given by the table, was not confirmed from the DNA. TRBV21-1 is listed as a pseudogene. This CDR3 has 15 amino acids. CDR3 amino acids: CASRTERGEQETQYF. The CDR3 nucleotides are TGTGCCAGCAGAACGGAGCGGGGGGAACAAGAGACCCAGTACTTC.

The chain is built from TRBV3-1 (or the pseudogene TRBV3-2) and TRBJ2-5; 7 bases fit TRBD1. The ends lost 5 bases at V and 4 bases at J; junction bases unmatched: 4. The germline V gene has CDR1 LGHDT and CDR2 YNNKEL (reference sequence). This CDR3 spans 13 amino acids. CDR3 protein: CASSFHRGETQYF. The CDR3 DNA is TGTGCCAGCAGCTTTCACAGGGGAGAGACCCAGTACTTC.

The V gene is TRBV30, the J gene TRBJ1-5; 7 bases fit TRBD1. V trimming: 1 base; J trimming: 5 bases; junction bases outside the gene matches: 5. CDR3 size: 14 residues. Looked up from germline, CDR1 is GTSNPN and CDR2 is SVGIG (reference sequence). The CDR3 DNA is TGTGCCTGGAGTGGTGGCAGGGGGGATCAGCCCCAGCATTTT. It yields the protein CAWSGGRGDQPQHF.

The V call is TRBV30, the J call TRBJ1-5, with 7 nucleotides matching TRBD1. This CDR3 is built from 15 residues. J gave up 5 bases and V 1 base, and 8 bases lay outside the gene matches. CDR1 and CDR2 from the germline V gene are GTSNPN and SVGIG (reference sequence). CDR3 sequence reads: CAWSEQGRRDQPQHF. The CDR3 nucleotides read TGTGCCTGGAGTGAACAGGGGAGAAGGGATCAGCCCCAGCATTTT.

The chain's CDR3 is CATSDPSRDSANYGYTF. CDR3 DNA: TGTGCCACCAGTGACCCTTCGCGGGACTCCGCTAACTATGGCTACACCTTC. The chain employs TRBV24-1 and TRBJ1-2, with TRBD1 as a possible D gene (5 bases). CDR1 and CDR2 from the germline V gene are KGHDR and SFDVKD. This CDR3 has 17 amino acids. Trimming shortened V by 4 bases and J by 0 bases, and 17 bases separated the two germline ends.

This chain connects TRBV14 to TRBJ2-7; 11 nucleotides align to TRBD2. Germline CDR1 reads SGHDN; CDR2 reads FVKESK. Germline trimming cut 7 bases from V and 2 bases from J; bases unmatched to any gene: 4. There are 14 residues in the CDR3. CDR3: CASMGTSGPYEQYF. DNA for the CDR3: TGTGCCAGCATGGGGACTAGCGGACCCTACGAGCAGTACTTC.

The chain carries TRBV5-4 and TRBJ1-3; 7 bases agree with TRBD1. CDR3 length: 15 residues. Germline-derived CDR1 and CDR2 are SGHNT and YYREEE (reference sequence). Losses at the gene ends were 4 bases for V and 7 bases for J; bases not matched to a gene: 11. The CDR3 nucleotides are TGTGCCAGCAGCCTAGGACAGGCGCGTGGGAACACCATATATTTT. Residues: CASSLGQARGNTIYF. Based on the CDR3 plus reference TRBV5-4 and TRBJ1-3, the full variable domain is ETGVTQSPTHLIKTRGQQVTLRCSSQSGHNTVSWYQQALGQGPQFIFQYYREEENGRGNFPPRFSGLQFPNYSSELNVNALELDDSALYLCASSLGQARGNTIYFGEGSWLTVV.

This chain uses TRBV18 with TRBJ1-2; 8 nucleotides match TRBD1. Per the germline V gene, CDR1 is KGHSH and CDR2 is LQKENI. This CDR3 is built from 17 residues. The ends lost 8 bases at V and 0 bases at J; junction bases unmatched: 14. CDR3 sequence reads: CASRLDRGGTANYGYTF. CDR3 bases: TGTGCCAGCCGGCTCGACAGGGGTGGAACAGCTAACTATGGCTACACCTTC.

V is TRBV5-6 and J is TRBJ2-7; TRBD2 might be the D (6 bases). The CDR3 contains 15 residues. Germline-derived CDR1 and CDR2 are SGHDT and YYEEEE. V lost 6 bases and J lost 0, with 16 bases in between. For the CDR3, the DNA is TGTGCCAGCACCTTAGGGGCGGGGACCTCCTACGAGCAGTACTTC. Translating gives CASTLGAGTSYEQYF.

This chain connects TRBV3-1 (or the pseudogene TRBV3-2) to TRBJ2-5; D possibly corresponds to TRBD2 (7 bases). The length of the CDR3 is 15 residues. Germline assignment: CDR1 LGHDT and CDR2 YNNKEL (reference sequence). Trimming removed 4 bases from V and 1 base from J, with 13 bases in between. The CDR3 loop is CASSLAGAIQETQYF. The CDR3, as DNA: TGTGCCAGCAGCCTTGCGGGGGCTATCCAAGAGACCCAGTACTTC.

The chain couples TRBV3-1 (or the pseudogene TRBV3-2) to TRBJ1-1, with 8 bases aligning to TRBD1. Germline V lookup: CDR1 LGHDT, CDR2 YNNKEL (reference sequence). The length of the CDR3 is 14 residues. The junction had 2 bases not matched to a gene; V was cut back by 2 bases and J by 3 bases. CDR3 protein: CASSQQGADTEAFF. The CDR3 DNA reads as TGTGCCAGCAGCCAACAGGGGGCGGACACTGAAGCTTTCTTT.

The chain couples TRBV19 to TRBJ2-5; D might be TRBD2 (5 bases). Trimming stripped 7 bases from V and 2 bases from J, with 11 bases between. CDR3 length: 13 amino acids. The germline CDR1 and CDR2 sequences are LNHDA and SQIVND (reference sequence). The CDR3 coding sequence is TGTGCCAGTACCGGAGCGGCACAAGAGACCCAGTACTTC. Translating it yields CASTGAAQETQYF. The full variable domain, its missing parts supplied by reference TRBV19 and TRBJ2-5, is DGGITQSPKYLFRKEGQNVTLSCEQNLNHDAMYWYRQDPGQGLRLIYYSQIVNDFQKGDIAEGYSVSREKKESFPLTVTSAQKNPTAFYLCASTGAAQETQYFGPGTRLLVL.

This chain links TRBV5-8 with TRBJ1-1, with 9 bases matching TRBD1. The CDR3 sequence is 15 residues long. J was trimmed by 4 bases and V by 4 bases; bases with no gene match: 8. Germline CDR1 is SGHTS and CDR2 is YDEGEE. CDR3 sequence reads: CASSKPGQGVTEAFF. The CDR3 coding sequence is TGTGCCAGCAGCAAACCGGGACAGGGAGTCACTGAAGCTTTCTTT.

V and J are TRBV19 and TRBJ2-3; TRBD2 is a possible D gene (6 bases). Germline V CDR1 and CDR2: LNHDA, SQIVND (reference sequence). Trimming left V 11 bases short and J 0 bases short, with 15 bases between. CDR3 length: 14 residues. As DNA, the CDR3 is TGTGCCTCCCAAGCGGCGGGGAGCACAGATACGCAGTATTTT. Protein: CASQAAGSTDTQYF. The full variable domain, its missing parts supplied by reference TRBV19 and TRBJ2-3, is DGGITQSPKYLFRKEGQNVTLSCEQNLNHDAMYWYRQDPGQGLRLIYYSQIVNDFQKGDIAEGYSVSREKKESFPLTVTSAQKNPTAFYLCASQAAGSTDTQYFGPGTRLTVL.

The chain is built from TRBV9 and TRBJ1-6; 12 bases match TRBD1. The V gene end was trimmed by 4 bases and the J gene end by 10 bases; junction bases not matched to a gene: 9. Germline V gives CDR1 SGDLS, CDR2 YYNGEE. This CDR3 contains 16 residues. Here the CDR3 reads CASSPGQGAAGSPLHF. Written as DNA, the CDR3 is TGTGCCAGCAGCCCGGGACAGGGGGCAGCGGGATCACCCCTCCACTTT.

V usage is TRBV30 and J usage is TRBJ1-1; TRBD1 aligns across 10 bases. This CDR3 spans 15 amino acids. CDR1 and CDR2 (germline): GTSNPN, SVGIG (reference sequence). Germline trimming cut 5 bases from V and 3 bases from J; bases unmatched to any gene: 9. DNA of the CDR3: TGTGCCTGGGCCTCGGGACAGGGGTTGGACACTGAAGCTTTCTTT. It specifies CAWASGQGLDTEAFF. The full variable domain, in which reference TRBV30 and TRBJ1-1 provide the parts outside the CDR3, is SQTIHQWPATLVQPVGSPLSLECTVEGTSNPNLYWYRQAAGRGLQLLFYSVGIGQISSEVPQNLSASRPQDRQFILSSKKLLLSDSGFYLCAWASGQGLDTEAFFGQGTRLTVV.

The J gene is TRBJ1-1, the V gene TRBV29-1, with TRBD1 matching over 7 bases. CDR1 and CDR2 (germline): SQVTM, ANQGSEA. The CDR3 is made up of 11 amino acids. V trimming: 4 bases; J trimming: 7 bases; junction bases outside the gene matches: 3. The CDR3 is CSVAGTVEAFF. In DNA, the CDR3 is TGCAGCGTTGCAGGGACAGTTGAAGCTTTCTTT.

As DNA, the CDR3 is TGTGCCAGCAGTGTCGGGTCTGGAAACACCATATATTTT. This codes for CASSVGSGNTIYF. The chain joins TRBV2 to TRBJ1-3; D is unresolved. The CDR3 extends over 13 amino acids. The V and J ends lost 4 bases and 1 base respectively, with 5 bases between them. CDR1 and CDR2 (germline): SNHLY, FYNNEI.

This chain links TRBV13 with TRBJ1-2; TRBD1 matches at 7 bases. Germline trimming cut 5 bases from V and 3 bases from J; bases unmatched to any gene: 6. The germline gives CDR1 PRHDT, CDR2 FYEKMQ (reference sequence). The CDR3 consists of 14 residues. CDR3 sequence reads: CASSMGQLDYGYTF. Written as DNA, the CDR3 is TGTGCCAGCAGCATGGGACAGCTAGACTATGGCTACACCTTC.

The sample holds a few counts of this clone. The V gene is TRBV14, the J gene TRBJ1-5; possibly TRBD1 for D (6 bases). The ends were cut back, 1 base at V and 3 bases at J, with 16 bases in the middle. This CDR3 spans 17 amino acids. Per the germline V gene, CDR1 is SGHDN and CDR2 is FVKESK. DNA of the CDR3: TGTGCCAGCAGCCAAGTCCAGGGGACCCTAGACAATCAGCCCCAGCATTTT. This translates into CASSQVQGTLDNQPQHF. The full variable domain, completed using reference TRBV14 and TRBJ1-5, is EAGVTQFPSHSVIEKGQTVTLRCDPISGHDNLYWYRRVMGKEIKFLLHFVKESKQDESGMPNNRFLAERTGGTYSTLKVQPAELEDSGVYFCASSQVQGTLDNQPQHFGDGTRLSIL.